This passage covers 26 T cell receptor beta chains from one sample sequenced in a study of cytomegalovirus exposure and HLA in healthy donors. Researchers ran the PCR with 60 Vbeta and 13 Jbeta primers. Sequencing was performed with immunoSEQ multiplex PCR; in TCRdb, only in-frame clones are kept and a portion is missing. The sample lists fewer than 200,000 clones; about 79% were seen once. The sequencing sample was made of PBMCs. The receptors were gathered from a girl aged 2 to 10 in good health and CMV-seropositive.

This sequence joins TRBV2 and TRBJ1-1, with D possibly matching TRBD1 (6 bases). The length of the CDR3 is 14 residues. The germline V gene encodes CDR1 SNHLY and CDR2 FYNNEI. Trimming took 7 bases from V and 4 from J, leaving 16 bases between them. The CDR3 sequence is CASTFNRVSTEAFF. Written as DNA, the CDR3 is TGTGCCAGCACCTTTAACAGGGTATCCACTGAAGCTTTCTTT.

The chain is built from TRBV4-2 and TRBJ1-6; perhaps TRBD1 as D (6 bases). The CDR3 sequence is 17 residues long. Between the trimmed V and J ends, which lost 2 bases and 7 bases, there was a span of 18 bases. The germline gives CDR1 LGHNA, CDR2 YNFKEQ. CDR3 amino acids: CASSQRGLDSRNSPLHF. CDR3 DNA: TGTGCCAGCAGCCAAAGGGGTTTGGACAGCAGAAATTCACCCCTCCACTTT.

The CDR3, as DNA: TGTGCCTGGAGTGTAACGGGAGGGAGCAACGAGCAGTACTTC. Its translation is CAWSVTGGSNEQYF. The chain combines TRBV30 with TRBJ2-7; 8 positions match TRBD2. Germline V gene lookup returns CDR1 GTSNPN and CDR2 SVGIG (reference sequence). The CDR3 consists of 14 residues. The J segment lost 5 bases and the V segment lost 0 bases, leaving 6 bases of the junction unmatched.

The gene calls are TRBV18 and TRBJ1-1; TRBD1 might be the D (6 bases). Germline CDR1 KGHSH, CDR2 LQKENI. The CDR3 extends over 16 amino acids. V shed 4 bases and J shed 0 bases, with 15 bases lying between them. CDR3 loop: CASSHSDSLLNTEAFF. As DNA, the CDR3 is TGTGCCAGCTCACACTCGGACAGCCTGTTGAACACTGAAGCTTTCTTT.

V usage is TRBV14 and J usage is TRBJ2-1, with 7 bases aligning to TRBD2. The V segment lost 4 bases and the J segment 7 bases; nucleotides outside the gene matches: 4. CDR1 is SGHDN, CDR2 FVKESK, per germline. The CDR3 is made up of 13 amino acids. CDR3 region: CASSRGEGNEQFF. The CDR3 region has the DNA TGTGCCAGCAGCCGAGGGGAGGGGAATGAGCAGTTCTTC.

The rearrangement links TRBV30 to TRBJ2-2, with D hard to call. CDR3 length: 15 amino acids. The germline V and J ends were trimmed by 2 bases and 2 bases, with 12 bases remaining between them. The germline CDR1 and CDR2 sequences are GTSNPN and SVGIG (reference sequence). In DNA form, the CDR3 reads TGTGCCTGGAGTCCTCACCCAGAAAACACCGGGGAGCTGTTTTTT. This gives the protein CAWSPHPENTGELFF.

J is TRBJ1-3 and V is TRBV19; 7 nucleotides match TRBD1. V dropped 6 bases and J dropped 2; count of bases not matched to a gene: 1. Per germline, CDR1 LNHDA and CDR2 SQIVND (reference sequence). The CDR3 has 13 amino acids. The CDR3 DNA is TGTGCCAGTAGCCAGGGGGCTGGAAACACCATATATTTT. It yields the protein CASSQGAGNTIYF. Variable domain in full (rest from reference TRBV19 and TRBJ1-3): DGGITQSPKYLFRKEGQNVTLSCEQNLNHDAMYWYRQDPGQGLRLIYYSQIVNDFQKGDIAEGYSVSREKKESFPLTVTSAQKNPTAFYLCASSQGAGNTIYFGEGSWLTVV.

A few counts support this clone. CDR3 sequence (DNA): TGTGCCATCGGACGAGACAGGTCCTCCTACGAGCAGTACTTC. Translation gives CAIGRDRSSYEQYF. The genes are TRBV10-3 and TRBJ2-7, with a possible D match to TRBD1 (6 bases). The V gene's germline CDR1 is ENHRY and CDR2 SYGVKD. V was shortened by 8 bases and J by 0 bases, with 14 bases between the two germline ends. CDR3 length equals 14 residues.

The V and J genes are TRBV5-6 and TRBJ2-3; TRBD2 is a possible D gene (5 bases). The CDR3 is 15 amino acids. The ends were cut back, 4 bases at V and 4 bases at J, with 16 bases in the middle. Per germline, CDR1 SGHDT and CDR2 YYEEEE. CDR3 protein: CASSAPGAEADTQYF. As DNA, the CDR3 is TGTGCCAGCAGCGCCCCCGGCGCGGAGGCAGATACGCAGTATTTT.

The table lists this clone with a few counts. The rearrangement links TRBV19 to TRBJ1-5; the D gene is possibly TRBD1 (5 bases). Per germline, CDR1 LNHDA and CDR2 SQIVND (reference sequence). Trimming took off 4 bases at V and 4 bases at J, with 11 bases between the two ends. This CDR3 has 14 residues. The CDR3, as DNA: TGTGCCAGTAGTACAGGGTATCGAAATCAGCCCCAGCATTTT. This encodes CASSTGYRNQPQHF.

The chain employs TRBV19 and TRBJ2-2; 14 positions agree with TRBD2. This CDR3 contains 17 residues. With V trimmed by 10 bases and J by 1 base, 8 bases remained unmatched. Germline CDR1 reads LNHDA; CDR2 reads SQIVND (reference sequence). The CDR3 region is CATKGLAGAVNTGELFF. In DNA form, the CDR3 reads TGTGCCACCAAGGGACTAGCGGGAGCGGTGAACACCGGGGAGCTGTTTTTT.

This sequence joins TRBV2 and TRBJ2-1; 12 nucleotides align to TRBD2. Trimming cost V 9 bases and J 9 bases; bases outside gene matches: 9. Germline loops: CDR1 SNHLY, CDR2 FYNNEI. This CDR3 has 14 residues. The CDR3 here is CARARLAGDGEQFF. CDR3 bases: TGTGCCAGGGCCCGACTAGCGGGAGACGGTGAGCAGTTCTTC.

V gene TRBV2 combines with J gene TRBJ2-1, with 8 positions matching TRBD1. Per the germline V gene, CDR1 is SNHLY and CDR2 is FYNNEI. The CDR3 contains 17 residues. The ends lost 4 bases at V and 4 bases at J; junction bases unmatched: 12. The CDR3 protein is CASSGIYRGQAYNEQFF. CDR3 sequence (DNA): TGTGCCAGCAGTGGTATATATAGGGGACAGGCTTACAATGAGCAGTTCTTC. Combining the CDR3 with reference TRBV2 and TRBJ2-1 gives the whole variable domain EPEVTQTPSHQVTQMGQEVILRCVPISNHLYFYWYRQILGQKVEFLVSFYNNEISEKSEIFDDQFSVERPDGSNFTLKIRSTKLEDSAMYFCASSGIYRGQAYNEQFFGPGTRLTVL.

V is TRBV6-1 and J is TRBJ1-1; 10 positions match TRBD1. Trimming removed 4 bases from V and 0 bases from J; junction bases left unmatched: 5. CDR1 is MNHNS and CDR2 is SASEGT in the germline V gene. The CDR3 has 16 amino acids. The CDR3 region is CASSARTGGLNTEAFF. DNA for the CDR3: TGTGCCAGCAGTGCACGGACAGGGGGATTGAACACTGAAGCTTTCTTT.

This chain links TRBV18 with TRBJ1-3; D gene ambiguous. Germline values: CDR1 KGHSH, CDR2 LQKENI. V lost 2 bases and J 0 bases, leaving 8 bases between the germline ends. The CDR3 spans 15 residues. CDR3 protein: CASSPRGPSGNTIYF. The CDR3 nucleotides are TGTGCCAGCTCACCAAGAGGTCCCTCTGGAAACACCATATATTTT.

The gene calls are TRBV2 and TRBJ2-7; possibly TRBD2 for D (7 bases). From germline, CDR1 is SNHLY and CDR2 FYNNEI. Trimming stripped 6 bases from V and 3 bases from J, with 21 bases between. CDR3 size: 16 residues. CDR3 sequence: CASSQGPGGPNYEQYF. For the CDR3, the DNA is TGTGCCAGCAGCCAAGGCCCCGGGGGGCCGAACTACGAGCAGTACTTC.

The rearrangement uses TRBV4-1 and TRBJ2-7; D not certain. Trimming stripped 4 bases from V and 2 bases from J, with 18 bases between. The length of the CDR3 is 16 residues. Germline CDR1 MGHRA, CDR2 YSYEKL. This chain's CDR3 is CASSRTDENPTYEQYF. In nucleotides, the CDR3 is TGCGCCAGCAGCCGAACAGATGAAAACCCTACCTACGAGCAGTACTTC.

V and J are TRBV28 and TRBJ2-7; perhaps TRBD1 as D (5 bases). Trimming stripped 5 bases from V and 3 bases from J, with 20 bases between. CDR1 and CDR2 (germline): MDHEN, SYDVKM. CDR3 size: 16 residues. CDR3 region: CASSTDFGADFYEQYF. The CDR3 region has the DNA TGTGCCAGCAGTACTGATTTTGGGGCAGATTTCTACGAGCAGTACTTC.

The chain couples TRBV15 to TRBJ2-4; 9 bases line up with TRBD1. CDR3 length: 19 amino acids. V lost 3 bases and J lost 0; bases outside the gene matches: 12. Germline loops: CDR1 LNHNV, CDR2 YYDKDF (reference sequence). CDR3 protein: CATSRPGGQGSLAKNIQYF. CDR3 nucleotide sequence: TGTGCCACCAGCAGGCCAGGGGGACAGGGTTCTCTAGCCAAAAACATTCAGTACTTC.

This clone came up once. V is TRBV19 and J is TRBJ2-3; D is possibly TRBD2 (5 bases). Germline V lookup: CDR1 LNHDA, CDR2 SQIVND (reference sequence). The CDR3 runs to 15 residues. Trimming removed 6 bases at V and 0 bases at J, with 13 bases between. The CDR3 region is CASRSLGASTDTQYF. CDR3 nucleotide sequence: TGTGCCAGTAGGTCCCTGGGAGCTAGCACAGATACGCAGTATTTT.

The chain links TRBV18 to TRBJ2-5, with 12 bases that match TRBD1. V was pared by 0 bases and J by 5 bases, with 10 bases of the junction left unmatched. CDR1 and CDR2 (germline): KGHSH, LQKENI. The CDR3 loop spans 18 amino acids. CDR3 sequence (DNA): TGTGCCAGCTCACCACCTCCCGGGACAGGGGGCCGGGAGGAGACCCAGTACTTC. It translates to CASSPPPGTGGREETQYF.

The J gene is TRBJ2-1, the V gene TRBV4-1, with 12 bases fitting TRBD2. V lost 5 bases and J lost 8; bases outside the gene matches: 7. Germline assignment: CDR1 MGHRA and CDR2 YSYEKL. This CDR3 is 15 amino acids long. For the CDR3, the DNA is TGCGCCAGCAGCAAACTAGCGGGAGGCCGCCATGAGCAGTTCTTC. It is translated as CASSKLAGGRHEQFF.

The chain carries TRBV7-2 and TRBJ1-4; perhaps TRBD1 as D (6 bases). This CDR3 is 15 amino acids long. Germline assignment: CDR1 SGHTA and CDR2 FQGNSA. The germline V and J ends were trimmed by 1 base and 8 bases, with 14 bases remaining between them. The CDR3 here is CASSLVNGGGEKLFF. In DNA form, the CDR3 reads TGTGCCAGCAGCTTAGTAAATGGGGGCGGCGAAAAACTGTTTTTT.

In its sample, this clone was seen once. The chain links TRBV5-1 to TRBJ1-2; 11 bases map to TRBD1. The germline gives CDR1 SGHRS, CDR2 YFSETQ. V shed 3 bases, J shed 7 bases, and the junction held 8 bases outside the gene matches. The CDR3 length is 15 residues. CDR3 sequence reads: CASSSPRDRGSGYTF. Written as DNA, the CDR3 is TGCGCCAGCAGCTCACCTAGGGACAGGGGGTCTGGCTACACCTTC.

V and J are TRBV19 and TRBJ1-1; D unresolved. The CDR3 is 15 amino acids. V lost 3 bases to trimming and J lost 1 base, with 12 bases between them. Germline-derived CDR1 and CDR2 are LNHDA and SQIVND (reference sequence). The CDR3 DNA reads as TGTGCCAGTAGTATTTCACCAGAAAGGAACACTGAAGCTTTCTTT. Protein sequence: CASSISPERNTEAFF.

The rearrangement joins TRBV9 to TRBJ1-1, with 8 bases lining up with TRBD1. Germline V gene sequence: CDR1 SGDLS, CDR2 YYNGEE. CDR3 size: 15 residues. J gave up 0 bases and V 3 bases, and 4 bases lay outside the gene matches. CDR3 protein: CASSALTGVNTEAFF. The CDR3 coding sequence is TGTGCCAGCAGCGCCCTGACAGGGGTGAACACTGAAGCTTTCTTT. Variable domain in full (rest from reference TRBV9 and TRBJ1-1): DSGVTQTPKHLITATGQRVTLRCSPRSGDLSVYWYQQSLDQGLQFLIQYYNGEERAKGNILERFSAQQFPDLHSELNLSSLELGDSALYFCASSALTGVNTEAFFGQGTRLTVV.